This TCR beta chain emerged from a study of cytomegalovirus exposure and HLA in healthy donors (dated by TCRdb to about 2017). For context, the study as a whole: According to a later analysis, the roughly 120 validation repertoires were produced on the same platform as the 700 or so repertoires of the first cohort. To predict cytomegalovirus infection status, the study brought together high-throughput TCR immunosequencing, statistical association of individual TCRs with disease status, and machine learning. The study was designed to test whether signatures of past pathogen exposure could be identified by cataloging public T cell receptors. In addition to the first cohort of 666 subjects, a separate validation cohort of 130 or so different subjects was used.

For this clone: What antigen it recognizes has not been identified. The sample holds no much larger clone one base away, and base qualities are not on file.

Library generation was performed with the immunoSEQ multiplex PCR assay. As for how the authors treated the data: To diagnose cytomegalovirus status from the catalog of TCR beta chain sequences, a statistical classification framework was built. TCRdb stores this immuneACCESS table with in-frame sequences only. Part of the clones is absent; in the studies checked, under half of the shortfall reflects unresolved V genes, and no reason is known for the rest. For V, J and clone size, that table is used; D and trimming come from the DNA. This sample holds fewer than 300,000 clones; approximately 88% were observed only once. Of the sample, approximately 0.9% is held by the ten largest clones. The donors were included in the validation cohort of 120 subjects, a group kept apart from the approximately 700-subject first cohort. Results the study describes overall, beyond this receptor: Across donors, most TCR sequences were observed very rarely, whereas some public TCRs were present in many individuals. The study listed 164 TCR beta chains as associated with cytomegalovirus. In vitro tests confirmed that a few of the cytomegalovirus-associated TCR beta chains recognize cytomegalovirus antigens. Of the cluster scores, about 94% were above 0 in a later analysis, which found that TCRs clustered in the first cohort also tended to co-occur in the approximately 110 validation repertoires. The validation cohort had no HLA typing available for a later analysis, so co-occurrence within that cohort was assessed over all 110 or so repertoires. It was suggested by the authors that the approach could potentially be generalized to other disease states and immunological phenotypes. The classifier was reported to diagnose cytomegalovirus status with high specificity and sensitivity in both the original and validation cohorts.

Inclusive of the bounding cysteine and phenylalanine, the CDR3 is 13 residues long. The sequence is cut down to CDR3 DNA, 39 bases in frame from base 1. CDR1 and CDR2, per the germline V gene, are LGHNA and YSLEER. V is pared back by 1 base and J by 1 base, with 4 bases lying between the germline termini. The specimen sequenced was PBMCs. This chain is built from TRBV4-3 and TRBJ1-2; there is no confident call for the D gene. This clonotype originated in a woman in her late teens or twenties in good health and CMV-seronegative. The sequenced DNA: TGCGCCAGCAGCCAAGTCGTTAACTATGGCTACACCTTC. Translation gives CASSQVVNYGYTF.